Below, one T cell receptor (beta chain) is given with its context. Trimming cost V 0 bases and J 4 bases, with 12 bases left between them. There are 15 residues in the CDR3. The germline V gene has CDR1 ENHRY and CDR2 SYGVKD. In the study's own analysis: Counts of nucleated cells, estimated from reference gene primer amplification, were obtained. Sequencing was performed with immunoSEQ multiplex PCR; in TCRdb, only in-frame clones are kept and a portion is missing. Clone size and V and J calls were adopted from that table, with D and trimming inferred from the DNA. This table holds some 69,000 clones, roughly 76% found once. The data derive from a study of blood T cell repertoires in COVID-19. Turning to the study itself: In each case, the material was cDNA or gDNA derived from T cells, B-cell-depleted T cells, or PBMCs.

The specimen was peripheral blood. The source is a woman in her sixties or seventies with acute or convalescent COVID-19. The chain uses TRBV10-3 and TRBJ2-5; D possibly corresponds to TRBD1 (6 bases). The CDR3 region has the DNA TGTGCCATCAGTGAGTCGGTAGGCAGGGGAGAGACCCAGTACTTC. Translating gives CAISESVGRGETQYF.